This TCR beta chain was found in a study of T cell changes during pregnancy in multiple sclerosis. TCRdb keeps only in-frame clones here, not all; method: immunoSEQ multiplex PCR. In the table there are about 39,000 clones, 90% of which are singletons. CDR1 is SGHDN, CDR2 FVKESK, per germline. The CDR3 spans 15 residues. V was cut by 3 bases and J by 6 bases, with 16 bases left in between. The receptor was isolated from a female donor in good health, enrolled as a control in a pregnancy study. The input for sequencing was CD4+ T cells from peripheral blood mononuclear cells, taken in the first trimester of pregnancy. This chain joins TRBV14 and TRBJ2-3; D not certain. The CDR3 here is CASSHFGRERDTQYF. In DNA form, the CDR3 reads TGTGCCAGCAGCCATTTTGGTCGTGAGAGGGATACGCAGTATTTT. Drawing the rest from reference TRBV14 and TRBJ2-3, the complete variable domain is EAGVTQFPSHSVIEKGQTVTLRCDPISGHDNLYWYRRVMGKEIKFLLHFVKESKQDESGMPNNRFLAERTGGTYSTLKVQPAELEDSGVYFCASSHFGRERDTQYFGPGTRLTVL.